These 20 T cell receptor beta chains came from one sample sequenced in a study of identical twins. TCRdb re-called the 5' RACE reads through MiXCR, storing one row per CDR3 protein. Of about 730,000 distinct CDR3 sequences listed, 21% are singletons. The same data also went into a second study, on T cells expressing NK-cell markers.

Sequenced sample: PBMCs. The receptors shown here come from a woman aged 18-29 years in good health.

This clonotype came up a few times. The chain couples TRBV20-1 to TRBJ2-1; 11 bases agree with TRBD2. CDR3 size: 16 residues. CDR1 and CDR2 from the germline V gene are DFQATT and SNEGSKA (reference sequence). J gave up 8 bases and V 0 bases, and 9 bases lay outside the gene matches. The DNA of the CDR3 is TGCAGTGCTAGAGATCTCCTAGCGGGAGGCTGGGATGAGCAGTTCTTC. This translates into CSARDLLAGGWDEQFF.

This clonotype came up a few times. The rearrangement uses TRBV4-3 and TRBJ2-7, with a possible D match to TRBD2 (5 bases). The CDR3 extends over 15 amino acids. The germline gives CDR1 LGHNA, CDR2 YSLEER. Trimming took 3 bases from V and 0 from J, leaving 12 bases between them. This chain's CDR3 is CASSQEAASSYEQYF. In DNA, the CDR3 is TGCGCCAGCAGCCAGGAAGCGGCCAGCTCCTACGAGCAGTACTTC.

The CDR3 bases are TGCAGTGCTGCAGGACCAACCTACGAGCAGTACTTC. Its translation: CSAAGPTYEQYF. The rearrangement links TRBV20-1 to TRBJ2-7; D not certain. CDR1 and CDR2 (germline): DFQATT, SNEGSKA (reference sequence). The CDR3 is 12 residues long. Trimming cost V 5 bases and J 2 bases, with 10 bases left between them.

There are a few counts of this clonotype. The DNA of the CDR3 is TGTGCCAGCAGCCAAGCGGGCTTCGACTACGAGCAGTACTTC. This translates into CASSQAGFDYEQYF. The chain links TRBV3-1 to TRBJ2-7, with D unresolved. V was shortened by 1 base and J by 3 bases, with 10 bases between the two germline ends. There are 14 residues in the CDR3. Germline CDR1 is LGHDT and CDR2 is YNNKEL (reference sequence).

Many counts were recorded for this clonotype. The chain links TRBV7-3 to TRBJ2-3; D remains unclear. The CDR3 has 15 amino acids. Trimming pared 2 bases from V and 1 base from J, leaving 10 bases between. Germline CDR1 reads SGHTA; CDR2 reads FQGTGA. CDR3 in amino acids: CASSLGLDGTDTQYF. Here the CDR3 DNA reads TGTGCCAGCAGCTTAGGGCTAGATGGCACAGATACGCAGTATTTT.

This clonotype was detected ten times or more. The rearrangement joins TRBV9 to TRBJ2-1; no clear D gene. V shed 1 base and J shed 5 bases, with 1 base lying between them. Germline V lookup: CDR1 SGDLS, CDR2 YYNGEE. The CDR3 runs 11 residues. The CDR3 DNA reads as TGTGCCAGCAGCGTAAACAATGAGCAGTTCTTC. Its translation is CASSVNNEQFF.

The rearrangement links TRBV6-1 to TRBJ2-1; 9 bases agree with TRBD2. V lost 7 bases, J lost 6 bases, and 10 bases stayed unmatched. Germline CDR1 MNHNS, CDR2 SASEGT. The CDR3 length is 15 residues. CDR3 DNA: TGTGCCAGCACCCTGGATAGCGGGAGCTCCAATGAGCAGTTCTTC. Amino acids: CASTLDSGSSNEQFF.

The chain combines TRBV5-1 with TRBJ2-1, with D perhaps assigned TRBD1 or TRBD2 (5 bases each). CDR1 SGHRS and CDR2 YFSETQ come from the germline V gene. The CDR3 is 14 residues long. The V and J ends lost 3 bases and 7 bases respectively, with 14 bases between them. This CDR3 is CASSSGAEGNEQFF. The CDR3, as DNA: TGCGCCAGCAGCTCCGGGGCCGAGGGGAATGAGCAGTTCTTC.

This clonotype was observed a handful of times. The chain uses TRBV11-2 and TRBJ2-3; possible D gene TRBD1, 5 bases. The CDR3 is 15 residues long. V was shortened by 4 bases and J by 0 bases, with 11 bases between the two germline ends. CDR1 and CDR2 from the germline V gene are SGHAT and FQNNGV. CDR3 region: CASSSGSPSTDTQYF. CDR3 DNA: TGTGCCAGCAGCTCAGGGTCCCCTAGCACAGATACGCAGTATTTT.

This clonotype came up many times. CDR3: CASSFQVQETQYF. As DNA, the CDR3 is TGTGCCAGCAGCTTCCAGGTCCAAGAGACCCAGTACTTC. The chain links TRBV5-6 to TRBJ2-5, with D unresolved. The CDR3 is made up of 13 amino acids. Per the germline V gene, CDR1 is SGHDT and CDR2 is YYEEEE. V gave up 2 bases and J gave up 1 base, with 6 bases separating them.

A few counts support this clonotype. The V and J genes are TRBV9 and TRBJ2-2, with D possibly called TRBD1 or TRBD2 (5 bases each). CDR1 and CDR2 (germline): SGDLS, YYNGEE. This CDR3 has 15 residues. The V end lost 0 bases, the J end lost 3 bases, and 9 bases lay between the germline ends. The CDR3 sequence: CASSVGGVHTGELFF. The DNA of the CDR3 is TGTGCCAGCAGCGTAGGAGGGGTACACACCGGGGAGCTGTTTTTT. Variable domain in full (rest from reference TRBV9 and TRBJ2-2): DSGVTQTPKHLITATGQRVTLRCSPRSGDLSVYWYQQSLDQGLQFLIQYYNGEERAKGNILERFSAQQFPDLHSELNLSSLELGDSALYFCASSVGGVHTGELFFGEGSRLTVL.

The chain combines TRBV11-2 with TRBJ2-3, with D possibly called TRBD1 or TRBD2 (5 bases each). This CDR3 spans 19 amino acids. Between the trimmed V and J ends, which lost 5 bases and 1 base, there was a span of 25 bases. Germline V gene sequence: CDR1 SGHAT, CDR2 FQNNGV. The CDR3 sequence is CASSPYPRYGMGGTDTQYF. Written as DNA, the CDR3 is TGTGCCAGCAGCCCCTATCCGCGCTACGGAATGGGGGGCACAGATACGCAGTATTTT.

This chain connects TRBV20-1 to TRBJ2-5; D perhaps matches TRBD2 (5 bases). The germline CDR1 and CDR2 sequences are DFQATT and SNEGSKA (reference sequence). V lost 5 bases and J 3 bases, leaving 13 bases between the germline ends. CDR3 size: 13 residues. The CDR3 nucleotides read TGCAGTGCTCAAAGGACTGCAGAAGAGACCCAGTACTTC. This encodes CSAQRTAEETQYF.

This chain joins TRBV5-4 and TRBJ2-7; 11 bases fit TRBD1. J lost 4 bases, V lost 4 bases, and 4 bases had no gene match. The CDR3 has 14 residues. CDR1 SGHNT and CDR2 YYREEE come from the germline V gene (reference sequence). Here the CDR3 reads CASSRDRGNYEQYF. The DNA for the CDR3 is TGTGCCAGCAGCCGGGACAGGGGGAATTACGAGCAGTACTTC.

This clonotype showed up just a few times. The CDR3 DNA sequence: TGTGCCAGCAGCCGGGTTATCACAGGCCCTCGATACGAGCAGTACTTC. Translated, it gives CASSRVITGPRYEQYF. This sequence joins TRBV4-2 and TRBJ2-7, with D perhaps TRBD1 (5 bases). The CDR3 has 16 amino acids. Germline assignment: CDR1 LGHNA and CDR2 YNFKEQ. Trimming stripped 4 bases from V and 4 bases from J, with 20 bases between.

The V gene is TRBV20-1, the J gene TRBJ2-7; TRBD2 matches at 7 bases. V lost 1 base and J lost 4; bases outside the gene matches: 4. The germline V gene has CDR1 DFQATT and CDR2 SNEGSKA (reference sequence). The CDR3 is 13 amino acids. The DNA of the CDR3 is TGCAGTGCTAGAGGCGGGACTACTTACGAGCAGTACTTC. Its protein product is CSARGGTTYEQYF.

There are many counts of this clonotype. The chain combines TRBV12-3 or TRBV12-4 with TRBJ2-2; D ambiguous. The CDR3 length is 13 residues. V was trimmed by 6 bases and J by 5 bases, leaving 10 bases between them. The CDR3 DNA sequence: TGTGCCAGCAGCCCTGGTGGAACCGGGGAGCTGTTTTTT. It codes for CASSPGGTGELFF.

The chain has TRBV12-3 or TRBV12-4 and TRBJ2-2; D not certain. CDR3 length: 14 amino acids. V lost 4 bases, J lost 2 bases, and 8 bases lay in between. The CDR3 nucleotides are TGTGCCAGCAGTTCTCGGGTTAACACCGGGGAGCTGTTTTTT. Translation: CASSSRVNTGELFF.

This clonotype has just a few counts. The rearrangement joins TRBV11-1 to TRBJ2-7; TRBD1 might be the D (6 bases). This CDR3 comprises 20 residues. V shed 0 bases and J shed 0 bases, with 24 bases lying between them. The germline V gene encodes CDR1 SGHAT and CDR2 FQDESV (reference sequence). CDR3 loop: CASSLAAYRDQRLASYEQYF. The CDR3 DNA reads TGTGCCAGCAGCTTAGCGGCTTACAGGGACCAGAGGTTGGCCTCCTACGAGCAGTACTTC.

The V call is TRBV20-1, the J call TRBJ1-2; 11 bases agree with TRBD1. Germline lookup yields CDR1 DFQATT and CDR2 SNEGSKA (reference sequence). This CDR3 has 12 residues. Trimming took 7 bases from V and 8 from J; bases not matched to a gene: 6. CDR3 coding DNA: TGCAGTGGCGGACAGGGGGCTGACGGCTACACCTTC. It encodes CSGGQGADGYTF.